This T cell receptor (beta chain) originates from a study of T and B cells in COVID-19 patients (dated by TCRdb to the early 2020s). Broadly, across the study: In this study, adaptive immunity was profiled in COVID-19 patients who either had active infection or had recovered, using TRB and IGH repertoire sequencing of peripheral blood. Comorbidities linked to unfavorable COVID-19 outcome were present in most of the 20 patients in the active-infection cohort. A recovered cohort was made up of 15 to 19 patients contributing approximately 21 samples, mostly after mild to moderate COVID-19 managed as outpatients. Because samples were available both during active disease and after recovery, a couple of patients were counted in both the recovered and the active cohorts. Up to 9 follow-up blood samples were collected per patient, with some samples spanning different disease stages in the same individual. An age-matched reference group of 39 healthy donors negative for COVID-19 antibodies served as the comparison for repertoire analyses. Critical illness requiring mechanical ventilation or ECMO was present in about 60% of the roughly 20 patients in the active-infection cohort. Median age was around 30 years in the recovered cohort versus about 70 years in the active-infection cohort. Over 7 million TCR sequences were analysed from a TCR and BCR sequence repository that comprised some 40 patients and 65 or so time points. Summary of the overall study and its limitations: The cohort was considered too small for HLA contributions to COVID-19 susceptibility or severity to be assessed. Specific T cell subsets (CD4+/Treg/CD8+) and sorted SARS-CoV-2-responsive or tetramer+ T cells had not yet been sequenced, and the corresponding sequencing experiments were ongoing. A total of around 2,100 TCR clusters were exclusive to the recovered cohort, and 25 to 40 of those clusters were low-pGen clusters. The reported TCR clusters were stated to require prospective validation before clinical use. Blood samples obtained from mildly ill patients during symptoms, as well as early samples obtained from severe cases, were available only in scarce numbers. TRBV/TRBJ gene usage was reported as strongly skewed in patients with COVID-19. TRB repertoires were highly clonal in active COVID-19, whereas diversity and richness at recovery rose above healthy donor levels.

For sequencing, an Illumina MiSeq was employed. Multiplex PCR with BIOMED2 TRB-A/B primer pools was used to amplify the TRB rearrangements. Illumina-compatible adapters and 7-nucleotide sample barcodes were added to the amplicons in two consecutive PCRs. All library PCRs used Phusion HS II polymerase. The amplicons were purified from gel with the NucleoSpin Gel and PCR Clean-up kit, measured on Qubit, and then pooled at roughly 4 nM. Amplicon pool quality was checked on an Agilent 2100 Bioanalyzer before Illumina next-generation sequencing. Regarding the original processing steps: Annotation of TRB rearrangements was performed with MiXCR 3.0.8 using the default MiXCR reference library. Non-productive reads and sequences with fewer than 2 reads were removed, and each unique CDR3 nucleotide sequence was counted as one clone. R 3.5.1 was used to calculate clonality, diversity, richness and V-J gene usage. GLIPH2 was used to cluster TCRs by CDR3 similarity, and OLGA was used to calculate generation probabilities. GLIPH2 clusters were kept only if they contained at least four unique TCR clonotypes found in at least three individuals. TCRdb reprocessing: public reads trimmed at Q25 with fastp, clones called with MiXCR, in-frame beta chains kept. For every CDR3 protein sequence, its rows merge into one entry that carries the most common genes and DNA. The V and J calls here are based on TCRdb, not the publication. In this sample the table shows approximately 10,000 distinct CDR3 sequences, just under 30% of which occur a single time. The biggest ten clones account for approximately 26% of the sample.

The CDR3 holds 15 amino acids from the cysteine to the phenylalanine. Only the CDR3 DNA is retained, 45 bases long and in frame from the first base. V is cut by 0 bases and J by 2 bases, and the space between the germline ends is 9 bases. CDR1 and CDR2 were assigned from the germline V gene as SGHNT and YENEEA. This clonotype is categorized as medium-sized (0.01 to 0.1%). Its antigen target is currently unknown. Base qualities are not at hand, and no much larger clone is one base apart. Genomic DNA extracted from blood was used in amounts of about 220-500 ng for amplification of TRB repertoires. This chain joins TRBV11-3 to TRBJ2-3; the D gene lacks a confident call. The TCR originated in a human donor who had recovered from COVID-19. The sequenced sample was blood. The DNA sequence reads TGTGCCAGCAGCTTAGACCCTACACCCACAGATACGCAGTATTTT. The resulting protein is CASSLDPTPTDTQYF.